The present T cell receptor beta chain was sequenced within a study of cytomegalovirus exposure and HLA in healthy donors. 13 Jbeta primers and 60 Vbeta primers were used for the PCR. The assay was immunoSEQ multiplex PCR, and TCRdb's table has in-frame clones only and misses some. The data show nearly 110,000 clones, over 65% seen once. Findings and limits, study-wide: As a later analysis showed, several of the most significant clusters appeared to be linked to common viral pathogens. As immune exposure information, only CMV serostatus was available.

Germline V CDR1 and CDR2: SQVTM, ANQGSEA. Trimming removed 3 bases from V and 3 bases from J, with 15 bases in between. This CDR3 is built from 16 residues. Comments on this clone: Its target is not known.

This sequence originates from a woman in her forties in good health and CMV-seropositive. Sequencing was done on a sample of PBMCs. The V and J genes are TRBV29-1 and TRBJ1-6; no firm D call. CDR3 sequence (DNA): TGCAGCGTTGAGAGAGCGGGCTCTTACTATAATTCACCCCTCCACTTT. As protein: CSVERAGSYYNSPLHF.